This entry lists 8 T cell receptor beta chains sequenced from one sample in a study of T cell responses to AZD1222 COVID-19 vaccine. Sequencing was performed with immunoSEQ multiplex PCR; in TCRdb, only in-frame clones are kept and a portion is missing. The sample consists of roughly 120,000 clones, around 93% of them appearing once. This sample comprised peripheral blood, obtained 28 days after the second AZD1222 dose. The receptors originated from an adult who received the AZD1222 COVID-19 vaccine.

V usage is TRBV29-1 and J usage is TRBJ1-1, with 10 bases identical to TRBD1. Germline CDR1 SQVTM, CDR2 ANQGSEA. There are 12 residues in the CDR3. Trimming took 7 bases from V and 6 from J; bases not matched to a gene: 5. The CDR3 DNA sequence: TGCAGCGAAAAGACAGGGGGCGCTGAAGCTTTCTTT. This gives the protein CSEKTGGAEAFF.

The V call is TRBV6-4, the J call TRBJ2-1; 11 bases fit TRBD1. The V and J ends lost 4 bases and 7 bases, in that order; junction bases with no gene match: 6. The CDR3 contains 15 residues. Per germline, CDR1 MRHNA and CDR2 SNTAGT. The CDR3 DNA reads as TGTGCCAGCAGTGGAGGGGGACAGGGGGGAAATGAGCAGTTCTTC. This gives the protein CASSGGGQGGNEQFF.

The CDR3 sequence: CASSFQGNTEAFF. The CDR3 DNA reads as TGTGCCAGCAGTTTCCAGGGAAACACTGAAGCTTTCTTT. The rearrangement uses TRBV27 and TRBJ1-1; D possibly corresponds to TRBD1 (5 bases). Looked up from germline, CDR1 is MNHEY and CDR2 is SMNVEV (reference sequence). The CDR3 loop spans 13 amino acids. The V end was cut by 3 bases, the J end by 2 bases, with 7 bases between.

CDR3 coding DNA: TGTGCCAGCAGCTTTGGCGCAGCTAACTATGGCTACACCTTC. Translating it yields CASSFGAANYGYTF. The chain employs TRBV3-1 (or the pseudogene TRBV3-2) and TRBJ1-2, with D unclear. CDR3 length: 14 residues. With 5 bases removed from V and 0 bases from J, the gap between germline ends came to 10 bases. Germline CDR1 reads LGHDT; CDR2 reads YNNKEL (reference sequence).

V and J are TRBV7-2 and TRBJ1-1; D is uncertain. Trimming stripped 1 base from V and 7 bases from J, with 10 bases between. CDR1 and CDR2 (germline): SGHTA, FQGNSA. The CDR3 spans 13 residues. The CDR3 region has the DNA TGTGCCAGCAGCTTAGTGGTTTGGGATGAAGCTTTCTTT. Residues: CASSLVVWDEAFF.

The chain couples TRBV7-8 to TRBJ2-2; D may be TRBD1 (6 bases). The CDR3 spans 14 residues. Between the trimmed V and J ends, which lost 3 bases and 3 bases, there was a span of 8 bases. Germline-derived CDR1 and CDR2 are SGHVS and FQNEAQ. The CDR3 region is CASSFSGDTGELFF. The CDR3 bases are TGTGCCAGCAGCTTCTCAGGGGACACCGGGGAGCTGTTTTTT.

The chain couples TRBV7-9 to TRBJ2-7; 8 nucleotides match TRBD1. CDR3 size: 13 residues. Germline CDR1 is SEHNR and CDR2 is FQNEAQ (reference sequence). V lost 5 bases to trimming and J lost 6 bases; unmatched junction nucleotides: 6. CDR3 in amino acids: CASSRYGTGEQYF. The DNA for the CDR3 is TGTGCCAGCAGCCGATATGGGACAGGCGAGCAGTACTTC.

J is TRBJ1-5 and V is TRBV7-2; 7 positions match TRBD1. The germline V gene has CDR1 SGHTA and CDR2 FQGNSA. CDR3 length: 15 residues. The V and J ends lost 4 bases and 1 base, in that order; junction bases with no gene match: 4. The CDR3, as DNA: TGTGCCAGCAGCTGGACGACAGGGAGCAATCAGCCCCAGCATTTT. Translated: CASSWTTGSNQPQHF.